This T cell receptor beta chain appears in the sequencing data of a study of neoadjuvant anti-PD-1 for oral cavity cancer. Only in-frame clones appear in the TCRdb table, and some are missing; sequencing was by immunoSEQ multiplex PCR. This table has around 60,000 clones, around 85% appearing once. Cohort: HPV-negative, locally advanced oral cavity squamous cell carcinoma patients. This sample comprised PBMCs, obtained before nivolumab (anti-PD-1) treatment. This receptor was identified in a person between 35 and 79 years old with oral cavity squamous cell carcinoma.

CDR3 nucleotides: TGTGCCAGCAGCTTGGAACCAGCTTCTGGGGCCAACGTCCTGACTTTC. It codes for CASSLEPASGANVLTF. This chain uses TRBV5-4 with TRBJ2-6; D ambiguous. The CDR3 extends over 16 amino acids. From germline, CDR1 is SGHNT and CDR2 YYREEE (reference sequence). Trimming took 0 bases from V and 1 from J, leaving 8 bases between them.